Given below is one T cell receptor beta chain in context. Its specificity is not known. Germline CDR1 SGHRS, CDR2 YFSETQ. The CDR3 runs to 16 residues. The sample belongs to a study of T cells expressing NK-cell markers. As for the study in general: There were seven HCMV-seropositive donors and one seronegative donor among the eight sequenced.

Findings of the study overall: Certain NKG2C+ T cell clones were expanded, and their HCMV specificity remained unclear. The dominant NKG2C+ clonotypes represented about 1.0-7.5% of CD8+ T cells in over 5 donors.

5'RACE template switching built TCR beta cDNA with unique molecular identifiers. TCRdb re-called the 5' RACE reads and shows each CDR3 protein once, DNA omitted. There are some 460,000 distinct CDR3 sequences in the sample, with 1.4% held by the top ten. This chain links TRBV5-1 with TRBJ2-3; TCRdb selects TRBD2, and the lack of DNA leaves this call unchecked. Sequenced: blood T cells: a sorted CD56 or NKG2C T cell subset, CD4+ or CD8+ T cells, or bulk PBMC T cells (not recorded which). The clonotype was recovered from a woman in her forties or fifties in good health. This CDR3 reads CASSLDTSGGTDTQYF.